This T cell receptor (beta chain) was sequenced for a study of T-cell memory formation after mild COVID-19. In its sample, this clonotype was seen a few times. TCRdb itself ran the 5' RACE reads through MiXCR, one entry per CDR3 protein. The sample holds about 300,000 distinct CDR3 sequences; roughly a fifth are singletons and the top ten take around 21%. This CDR3 has 19 amino acids. With 1 base clipped from V and 1 base from J, the junction kept 12 bases outside the gene matches. Germline CDR1 is LGHNA and CDR2 is YSLEER. This sequence joins TRBV4-3 and TRBJ1-1, with 10 bases lining up with TRBD1. The sequence came from a man between 18 and 29 years old who had mild COVID-19 (a few samples of this study predate the infection). Cell type and time point are not known. Sequences were obtained from PBMCs or a T cell subset sorted from them (not recorded which). The CDR3 region has the DNA TGCGCCAGCAGCCAAGTGGGACAGGGGTCACCAATCGGGAACACTGAAGCTTTCTTT. Its protein product is CASSQVGQGSPIGNTEAFF.